This TCR beta chain was obtained from a study of shared clonotypes between healthy human individuals. On the study more broadly: Donors consisted of two women and three men between 18 and 49.

In the case of this clone: Antigen unknown.

Study-wide results and limits: Sequencing of the sorted subsets was shown by rarefaction to be incomplete despite large depth. Naive subsets usually exceeded memory subsets in estimated richness.

Assay: immunoSEQ multiplex PCR; the TCRdb copy retains only in-frame clones and omits some. The sample shows roughly 2,000,000 clones, about 95% of them seen only once. The CDR3 loop spans 13 amino acids. Germline V gene data show CDR1 as PRHDT and CDR2 as FYEKMQ (reference sequence). V was pared by 4 bases and J by 2 bases, with 9 bases between. Naive CD8 cells, CD45RO-negative and positively selected for CCR7, excluded terminally differentiated effector memory CD45RA+ cells. Within Nashville, Tennessee resided all donors, each a Caucasian adult. Source material: naive CD8+ T cells sorted from blood. J is TRBJ2-7 and V is TRBV13; tentatively, D is TRBD1 (5 bases). The TCR was taken from a young man in good health. CDR3 sequence reads: CASSSTATYEQYF. The CDR3 DNA reads as TGTGCCAGCAGCTCGACAGCTACCTACGAGCAGTACTTC.